This record covers a single T cell receptor (beta chain). V was clipped by 6 bases and J by 2 bases, with 11 bases between them. From germline, CDR1 is SGHDT and CDR2 YYEEEE. This CDR3 has 13 residues. Participants spanned ages about 18 to 100 years and resided in 24 US areas. Membership in each cohort depended on participant-reported clinical history. A case of COVID-19 had been met by exposed participants within 2 weeks before study entry. This entry is derived from a study of blood T cell repertoires in COVID-19. Sequencing was performed with immunoSEQ multiplex PCR; in TCRdb, only in-frame clones are kept and a portion is missing. Of about 260,000 clones detected, 75% to 95% appear once; the ten largest clones hold roughly 2.9%.

The sequenced sample was PBMCs or T cells enriched from blood (not recorded which). The clonotype comes from a man aged 40-49 years who had been exposed to COVID-19. J is TRBJ1-2 and V is TRBV5-6; D unclear. CDR3 protein: CASTLSPNYGYTF. CDR3 bases: TGTGCCAGCACCCTCAGTCCAAACTATGGCTACACCTTC.